The next 26 T cell receptor beta chains were all read from a single sample in a study of blood T cell repertoires in COVID-19. TCRdb's copy holds only in-frame clones and misses some; the assay was immunoSEQ multiplex PCR. Of 45,000 or so clones listed, about 85% are singletons. The sequenced sample consisted of peripheral blood. Receptors originate from an elderly woman with acute or convalescent COVID-19.

V usage is TRBV5-1 and J usage is TRBJ2-1; 10 nucleotides align to TRBD2. Germline V gene data show CDR1 as SGHRS and CDR2 as YFSETQ. The CDR3 spans 16 residues. The J segment lost 0 bases and the V segment lost 1 base, leaving 1 base of the junction unmatched. The DNA for the CDR3 is TGCGCCAGCAGCTTGACTAGCGGGACCTCCTACAATGAGCAGTTCTTC. This encodes CASSLTSGTSYNEQFF. Full variable domain (rest looked up from reference TRBV5-1 and TRBJ2-1): KAGVTQTPRYLIKTRGQQVTLSCSPISGHRSVSWYQQTPGQGLQFLFEYFSETQRNKGNFPGRFSGRQFSNSRSEMNVSTLELGDSALYLCASSLTSGTSYNEQFFGPGTRLTVL.

The table lists this clone with a count of one. V is TRBV19 and J is TRBJ1-1; weak D call: TRBD1 (5 bases). In germline, CDR1 is LNHDA, CDR2 SQIVND (reference sequence). V was trimmed by 6 bases and J by 2 bases, leaving 19 bases between them. The CDR3 length is 16 residues. CDR3 nucleotide sequence: TGTGCCAGTAGACTTTCACCCCGACAGCCCAACACTGAAGCTTTCTTT. Translated, it gives CASRLSPRQPNTEAFF.

Concerning this clone: This same CDR3 is encoded by further DNA sequences in the sample. The J gene is TRBJ1-2, the V gene TRBV19; TRBD1 matches 10 bases. Trimming cost V 0 bases and J 8 bases; bases outside gene matches: 6. The length of the CDR3 is 15 residues. The germline gives CDR1 LNHDA, CDR2 SQIVND (reference sequence). In DNA, the CDR3 is TGTGCCAGTAGTATAGATACCGGGACAGGGGCCGGCTACACCTTC. Its translation: CASSIDTGTGAGYTF.

V usage is TRBV3-1 (or the pseudogene TRBV3-2) and J usage is TRBJ2-2; 7 bases fit TRBD2. This CDR3 contains 14 residues. With 6 bases clipped from V and 6 bases from J, the junction kept 7 bases outside the gene matches. CDR1 is LGHDT and CDR2 is YNNKEL in the germline V gene (reference sequence). The CDR3 DNA reads as TGTGCCAGCAGAGAGCGGGAACTTTCCGGGGAGCTGTTTTTT. Translation: CASRERELSGELFF.

The genes are TRBV18 and TRBJ1-4; D is perhaps TRBD1 (6 bases). The germline V and J ends were trimmed by 3 bases and 5 bases, with 10 bases remaining between them. This CDR3 spans 14 amino acids. Germline CDR1 is KGHSH and CDR2 is LQKENI. In DNA form, the CDR3 reads TGTGCCAGCTCACCGGGGACACCAAATGAAAAACTGTTTTTT. It specifies CASSPGTPNEKLFF.

This chain joins TRBV7-2 and TRBJ1-1; perhaps TRBD1 as D (5 bases). This CDR3 has 15 residues. Deletions cut 2 bases from V and 4 bases from J, with 14 bases between. CDR1 is SGHTA and CDR2 is FQGNSA in the germline V gene. Written as DNA, the CDR3 is TGTGCCAGCAGCTTATCGCGGCGGGGGACCACTGAAGCTTTCTTT. As protein: CASSLSRRGTTEAFF.

The V gene is TRBV6-1, the J gene TRBJ2-3; 10 bases are a match to TRBD2. The CDR3 runs to 20 residues. In germline, CDR1 is MNHNS, CDR2 SASEGT. V lost 2 bases and J lost 1; bases outside the gene matches: 15. CDR3 region: CASSERLLAGVGIGTDTQYF. The CDR3 DNA follows: TGTGCCAGCAGTGAACGATTGCTAGCGGGAGTCGGTATCGGCACAGATACGCAGTATTTT.

The chain carries TRBV15 and TRBJ2-7; 8 bases map to TRBD2. After removal of 2 bases from V and 0 bases from J, the junction contained 0 bases not matched to a gene. This CDR3 region has 14 residues. Germline CDR1 LNHNV, CDR2 YYDKDF (reference sequence). CDR3: CATSRLAGSYEQYF. CDR3 DNA sequence: TGTGCCACCAGCAGACTAGCGGGCTCCTACGAGCAGTACTTC. Drawing the rest from reference TRBV15 and TRBJ2-7, the complete variable domain is DAMVIQNPRYQVTQFGKPVTLSCSQTLNHNVMYWYQQKSSQAPKLLFHYYDKDFNNEADTPDNFQSRRPNTSFCFLDIRSPGLGDTAMYLCATSRLAGSYEQYFGPGTRLTVT.

The chain links TRBV5-1 to TRBJ2-5; D remains ambiguous. Germline V gene sequence: CDR1 SGHRS, CDR2 YFSETQ. Trimming left V 4 bases short and J 2 bases short, with 12 bases between. The CDR3 loop spans 14 amino acids. CDR3 amino acids: CASSPETTQETQYF. The CDR3 DNA follows: TGCGCCAGCAGCCCGGAAACTACACAAGAGACCCAGTACTTC. Full variable domain (outside the CDR3, taken from reference TRBV5-1 and TRBJ2-5): KAGVTQTPRYLIKTRGQQVTLSCSPISGHRSVSWYQQTPGQGLQFLFEYFSETQRNKGNFPGRFSGRQFSNSRSEMNVSTLELGDSALYLCASSPETTQETQYFGPGTRLLVL.

The chain combines TRBV28 with TRBJ2-2; no reliable D call. V was pared by 7 bases and J by 0 bases, with 12 bases between. Germline V gene sequence: CDR1 MDHEN, CDR2 SYDVKM. The CDR3 totals 15 residues. CDR3 in amino acids: CASMLALSNTGELFF. CDR3 in DNA: TGTGCCAGCATGTTAGCCCTTTCGAACACCGGGGAGCTGTTTTTT. The complete variable domain, with remaining parts taken from reference TRBV28 and TRBJ2-2, reads DVKVTQSSRYLVKRTGEKVFLECVQDMDHENMFWYRQDPGLGLRLIYFSYDVKMKEKGDIPEGYSVSREKKERFSLILESASTNQTSMYLCASMLALSNTGELFFGEGSRLTVL.

The chain uses TRBV5-5 and TRBJ1-2; D is unresolved. Germline CDR1 reads SGHKS; CDR2 reads YYEKEE (reference sequence). V was shortened by 0 bases and J by 4 bases, with 10 bases between the two germline ends. This CDR3 region has 14 residues. CDR3 residues: CASSLAASVYGYTF. The DNA for the CDR3 is TGTGCCAGCAGCTTGGCCGCCAGCGTCTATGGCTACACCTTC. Together with reference TRBV5-5 and TRBJ1-2, the CDR3 gives the full variable domain: DAGVTQSPTHLIKTRGQQVTLRCSPISGHKSVSWYQQVLGQGPQFIFQYYEKEERGRGNFPDRFSARQFPNYSSELNVNALLLGDSALYLCASSLAASVYGYTFGSGTRLTVV.

This clone was detected only once. This sequence joins TRBV5-4 and TRBJ2-1, with 12 bases identical to TRBD2. The CDR3 has 17 residues. J gave up 4 bases and V 0 bases, and 5 bases lay outside the gene matches. Germline CDR1 is SGHNT and CDR2 is YYREEE (reference sequence). The CDR3: CASSLGTSGMSYNEQFF. The CDR3 DNA reads as TGTGCCAGCAGCTTGGGGACTAGCGGGATGAGTTACAATGAGCAGTTCTTC.

V gene TRBV18 combines with J gene TRBJ2-1, with 7 bases fitting TRBD2. The V gene end was trimmed by 3 bases and the J gene end by 7 bases; junction bases not matched to a gene: 0. CDR1 KGHSH and CDR2 LQKENI come from the germline V gene. CDR3 length equals 12 residues. In DNA, the CDR3 is TGTGCCAGCTCACCCGGGAGGAATGAGCAGTTCTTC. Its protein is CASSPGRNEQFF.

V gene TRBV5-8 combines with J gene TRBJ2-1, with unresolved D. V shed 0 bases and J shed 6 bases, with 7 bases lying between them. The CDR3 is 13 amino acids. Looked up from germline, CDR1 is SGHTS and CDR2 is YDEGEE. The CDR3 loop reads CASSLGLVNEQFF. In DNA form, the CDR3 reads TGTGCCAGCAGCTTGGGCTTAGTCAATGAGCAGTTCTTC. The full variable domain, in which reference TRBV5-8 and TRBJ2-1 provide the parts outside the CDR3, is EAGVTQSPTHLIKTRGQQATLRCSPISGHTSVYWYQQALGLGLQFLLWYDEGEERNRGNFPPRFSGRQFPNYSSELNVNALELEDSALYLCASSLGLVNEQFFGPGTRLTVL.

The CDR3 spells CASSFTGAAGELFF. The CDR3 DNA is TGTGCCAGCAGCTTTACAGGGGCGGCCGGGGAGCTGTTTTTT. The J gene is TRBJ2-2, the V gene TRBV11-3; 7 bases align to TRBD1. With V trimmed by 3 bases and J by 6 bases, 4 bases remained unmatched. Germline values: CDR1 SGHNT, CDR2 YENEEA. CDR3 size: 14 residues.

The chain couples TRBV28 to TRBJ1-2; 9 bases are shared with TRBD1. CDR3 length equals 15 residues. Germline V gives CDR1 MDHEN, CDR2 SYDVKM. J lost 3 bases, V lost 4 bases, and 6 bases had no gene match. CDR3 DNA sequence: TGTGCCAGCAGTTACGGACAGGGGAGGGACTATGGCTACACCTTC. This translates into CASSYGQGRDYGYTF.

As DNA, the CDR3 is TGTGCCAGTAGTCAAAACTCCTACAATGAGCAGTTCTTC. It translates to CASSQNSYNEQFF. The rearrangement links TRBV2 to TRBJ2-1; D gene uncertain. Between the trimmed V and J ends, which lost 9 bases and 0 bases, there was a span of 9 bases. CDR3 length: 13 residues. Germline V gene sequence: CDR1 SNHLY, CDR2 FYNNEI. The full variable domain, its missing parts supplied by reference TRBV2 and TRBJ2-1, is EPEVTQTPSHQVTQMGQEVILRCVPISNHLYFYWYRQILGQKVEFLVSFYNNEISEKSEIFDDQFSVERPDGSNFTLKIRSTKLEDSAMYFCASSQNSYNEQFFGPGTRLTVL.

This chain joins TRBV5-1 and TRBJ1-6; a weak D match, TRBD1 (5 bases). CDR3 length: 14 residues. Germline lookup yields CDR1 SGHRS and CDR2 YFSETQ. Trimming stripped 0 bases from V and 11 bases from J, with 12 bases between. The chain's CDR3 is CASSLGQGNTPLHF. CDR3 DNA: TGCGCCAGCAGCTTGGGTCAGGGCAATACACCCCTCCACTTT.

This chain joins TRBV19 and TRBJ1-5, with D maybe TRBD1 (6 bases). This CDR3 is built from 16 residues. Between the trimmed V and J ends, which lost 5 bases and 4 bases, there was a span of 18 bases. Germline CDR1 is LNHDA and CDR2 is SQIVND (reference sequence). For the CDR3, the DNA is TGTGCCAGTAGTCCTACCCCCGGGACAAGAAATCAGCCCCAGCATTTT. Encoded protein: CASSPTPGTRNQPQHF. Based on the CDR3 plus reference TRBV19 and TRBJ1-5, the full variable domain is DGGITQSPKYLFRKEGQNVTLSCEQNLNHDAMYWYRQDPGQGLRLIYYSQIVNDFQKGDIAEGYSVSREKKESFPLTVTSAQKNPTAFYLCASSPTPGTRNQPQHFGDGTRLSIL.

The rearrangement uses TRBV18 and TRBJ1-1; possible D gene TRBD1, 5 bases. Deletions cut 6 bases from V and 6 bases from J, with 14 bases between. Germline-derived CDR1 and CDR2 are KGHSH and LQKENI. CDR3 length equals 13 residues. DNA for the CDR3: TGTGCCAGCTCCCTGGCGGGGGACGCTGAAGCTTTCTTT. It codes for CASSLAGDAEAFF.

CDR3 in DNA: TGTGCCAGCTCACCGCGACAGGGTACACCGAACGAGCAGTACTTC. This sequence encodes CASSPRQGTPNEQYF. The V call is TRBV18, the J call TRBJ2-7; 7 nucleotides match TRBD1. In germline, CDR1 is KGHSH, CDR2 LQKENI. V lost 3 bases to trimming and J lost 5 bases; unmatched junction nucleotides: 10. The CDR3 spans 15 residues. The full variable domain, in which reference TRBV18 and TRBJ2-7 provide the parts outside the CDR3, is NAGVMQNPRHLVRRRGQEARLRCSPMKGHSHVYWYRQLPEEGLKFMVYLQKENIIDESGMPKERFSAEFPKEGPSILRIQQVVRGDSAAYFCASSPRQGTPNEQYFGPGTRLTVT.

This clone was seen just once. The gene calls are TRBV18 and TRBJ1-6; the match to TRBD1 covers 7 bases. V was clipped by 6 bases and J by 8 bases; unmatched bases: 13. The length of the CDR3 is 16 residues. CDR1 KGHSH and CDR2 LQKENI come from the germline V gene. This CDR3 reads CASSEISSGGDSPLHF. In DNA form, the CDR3 reads TGTGCCAGCTCGGAAATCTCATCAGGGGGTGATTCACCCCTCCACTTT.

The chain combines TRBV6-5 with TRBJ1-1; TRBD1 agrees at 8 bases. The length of the CDR3 is 14 residues. With 7 bases clipped from V and 5 bases from J, the junction kept 9 bases outside the gene matches. Germline values: CDR1 MNHEY, CDR2 SVGAGI. The CDR3 protein is CASTIGQGWTEAFF. The CDR3 DNA follows: TGTGCCAGCACCATTGGACAGGGATGGACTGAAGCTTTCTTT.

The V gene is TRBV5-6, the J gene TRBJ2-7; 9 bases agree with TRBD2. The CDR3 contains 16 residues. Trimming at V came to 4 bases and at J to 1 base, leaving 9 bases not matched to a gene. Germline CDR1 SGHDT, CDR2 YYEEEE. CDR3 DNA sequence: TGTGCCAGCAGCAGAACTTTGACTAGCGGTTCCTACGAGCAGTACTTC. This translates into CASSRTLTSGSYEQYF. The whole variable domain, remainder taken from reference TRBV5-6 and TRBJ2-7, is DAGVTQSPTHLIKTRGQQVTLRCSPKSGHDTVSWYQQALGQGPQFIFQYYEEEERQRGNFPDRFSGHQFPNYSSELNVNALLLGDSALYLCASSRTLTSGSYEQYFGPGTRLTVT.

This clone was seen only a few times. The genes are TRBV18 and TRBJ2-3; possible D gene TRBD2, 5 bases. Germline CDR1 KGHSH, CDR2 LQKENI. The CDR3 loop spans 16 amino acids. Trimming removed 2 bases from V and 4 bases from J, with 16 bases in between. CDR3 region: CASSPIRGIGADTQYF. In DNA, the CDR3 is TGTGCCAGCTCACCAATCCGGGGTATCGGCGCAGATACGCAGTATTTT. Full variable domain (rest looked up from reference TRBV18 and TRBJ2-3): NAGVMQNPRHLVRRRGQEARLRCSPMKGHSHVYWYRQLPEEGLKFMVYLQKENIIDESGMPKERFSAEFPKEGPSILRIQQVVRGDSAAYFCASSPIRGIGADTQYFGPGTRLTVL.

This clone showed up just a few times. The chain uses TRBV3-1 (or the pseudogene TRBV3-2) and TRBJ1-1; TRBD1 might be the D (5 bases). CDR1 is LGHDT and CDR2 is YNNKEL in the germline V gene (reference sequence). V shed 0 bases and J shed 12 bases, with 14 bases lying between them. This CDR3 contains 13 residues. Written as DNA, the CDR3 is TGTGCCAGCAGCCAAGACTGGAGCAGGGCAACTTTCTTT. This codes for CASSQDWSRATFF.